This T cell receptor (beta chain) is drawn from a study of cytomegalovirus exposure and HLA in healthy donors. This clone has more than one count but fewer than ten. Its antigen is currently unknown. Study findings and constraints: Altogether, about 160 TCR beta chains were recorded as cytomegalovirus-associated. A later analysis appeared to link common viral pathogens to several of the most significant clusters. For TCR beta chains, V- and J-gene trimming was later linked to a missense DCLRE1C variant. Excluded were some V segments that proved indistinguishable, including TRBV6-2 and TRBV6-3.

CDR1 is ENHRY and CDR2 is SYGVKD in the germline V gene. The V and J ends lost 6 bases and 1 base respectively, with 9 bases between them. The CDR3 covers 13 residues. This PCR relied on a set of 60 Vbeta primers and 13 Jbeta primers. TCRdb keeps only in-frame clones here, not all; method: immunoSEQ multiplex PCR. The data show about 200,000 clones, more than 75% seen once. This TCR was recovered from a male donor in good health and CMV-seropositive. The rearrangement joins TRBV10-3 to TRBJ1-1; no reliable D call. The specimen was PBMCs. The CDR3 sequence: CAIRQTRNTEAFF. For the CDR3, the DNA is TGTGCCATCAGACAGACAAGGAACACTGAAGCTTTCTTT.